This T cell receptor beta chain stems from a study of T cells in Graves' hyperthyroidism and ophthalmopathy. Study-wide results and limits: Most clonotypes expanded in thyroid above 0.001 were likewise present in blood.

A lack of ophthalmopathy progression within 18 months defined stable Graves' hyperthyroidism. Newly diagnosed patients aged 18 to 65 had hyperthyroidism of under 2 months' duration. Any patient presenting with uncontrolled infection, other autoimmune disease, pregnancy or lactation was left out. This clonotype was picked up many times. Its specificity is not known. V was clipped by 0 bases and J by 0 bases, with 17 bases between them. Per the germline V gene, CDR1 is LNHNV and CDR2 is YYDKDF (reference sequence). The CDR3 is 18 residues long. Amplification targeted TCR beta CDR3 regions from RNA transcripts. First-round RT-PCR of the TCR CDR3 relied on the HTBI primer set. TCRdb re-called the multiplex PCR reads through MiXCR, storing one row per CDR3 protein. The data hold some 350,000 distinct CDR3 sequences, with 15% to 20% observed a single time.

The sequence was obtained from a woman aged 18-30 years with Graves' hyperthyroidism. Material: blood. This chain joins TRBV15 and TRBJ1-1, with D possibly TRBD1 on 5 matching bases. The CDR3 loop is CATSRDFTQGGLNTEAFF. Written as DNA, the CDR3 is TGTGCCACCAGCAGAGATTTCACTCAGGGTGGTTTGAACACTGAAGCTTTCTTT.